This is a list of T cell receptor beta chains from one sample in a study of blood T cell repertoires in COVID-19. Some clones are missing from TCRdb's copy, which holds only in-frame ones; the method was immunoSEQ multiplex PCR. The sample records roughly 67,000 clones, around 85% being singletons. The specimen sequenced was peripheral blood. All receptors derive from a man between 50 and 59 years old with active COVID-19. Both conserved end residues are part of each CDR3. The D gene is left open where the match is weak. Some rows mark clone size as missing; the rest say once, few, many or name a class of expanded clone.

v_call	clone_size	d_call	j_call	cdr3_aa	cdr3_nt
TRBV11-2	-	TRBD2	TRBJ2-1	CASSLDLAQRGGNEQFF	TGTGCCAGCAGCTTAGATCTGGCCCAGCGGGGGGGCAATGAGCAGTTCTTC
TRBV5-4	-	TRBD2	TRBJ2-5	CASSLGSGGAGETQYF	TGTGCCAGCAGCTTGGGGAGCGGGGGGGCTGGAGAGACCCAGTACTTC
TRBV3-1/TRBV3-2	once	-	TRBJ1-5	CASSRSQGGGNQPQHF	TGTGCCAGCAGCCGATCACAGGGCGGAGGCAATCAGCCCCAGCATTTT
TRBV28	-	TRBD1	TRBJ1-2	CASSLAGQGNVRGYTF	TGTGCCAGCAGTTTGGCGGGACAGGGGAATGTCAGGGGCTACACCTTC
TRBV18	-	-	TRBJ2-1	CASSPRDQGGYNEQFF	TGTGCCAGCTCACCACGAGATCAGGGGGGCTACAATGAGCAGTTCTTC
TRBV10-3	once	TRBD1	TRBJ1-3	CATARTGGVGNTIYF	TGTGCCACCGCTCGGACAGGGGGCGTTGGAAACACCATATATTTT
TRBV12-3/TRBV12-4	-	-	TRBJ1-6	CASSPDRSTLHF	TGTGCCAGCAGTCCCGACAGGTCCACTCTCCACTTT
TRBV7-2	-	-	TRBJ1-1	CASSFRAVNTEAFF	TGTGCCAGCAGCTTCCGCGCGGTGAACACTGAAGCTTTCTTT
TRBV2	-	-	TRBJ1-4	CASTAGTKLFF	TGTGCCAGCACGGCAGGAACCAAACTGTTTTTT
TRBV15	-	-	TRBJ2-3	CATSRGTFSDTQYF	TGTGCCACCAGCAGGGGGACATTTTCAGATACGCAGTATTTT
TRBV4-2	-	-	TRBJ1-1	CASSLRTANTEAFF	TGTGCCAGCAGCCTTCGGACAGCGAACACTGAAGCTTTCTTT
TRBV2	-	-	TRBJ1-5	CASRRETSPQHF	TGTGCCAGCAGGCGGGAAACCTCACCCCAGCATTTT
TRBV4-2	-	-	TRBJ2-2	CASSLPSSGELFF	TGTGCCAGCAGCCTCCCGAGTTCCGGGGAGCTGTTTTTT
TRBV3-1/TRBV3-2	-	-	TRBJ1-2	CASSQAVNYGYTF	TGTGCCAGCAGCCAAGCAGTCAACTATGGCTACACCTTC
TRBV7-2	-	-	TRBJ1-3	CASTPQGGAGNTIYF	TGTGCCAGTACCCCCCAGGGAGGGGCTGGAAACACCATATATTTT
TRBV2	-	-	TRBJ2-7	CASSHHPDRQASYEQYF	TGTGCCAGCAGTCATCATCCGGACAGACAAGCCTCCTACGAGCAGTACTTC
TRBV9	-	TRBD1	TRBJ2-6	CASSPGTGKSSGANVLTF	TGTGCCAGCAGCCCCGGGACAGGGAAGAGCTCTGGGGCCAACGTCCTGACTTTC
TRBV6-1	-	TRBD1	TRBJ1-1	CASSRTGQNTEAFF	TGTGCCAGCAGTCGGACAGGACAAAACACTGAAGCTTTCTTT
TRBV5-8	-	TRBD2	TRBJ2-7	CASSLARLAGGPWYF	TGTGCCAGCAGCTTGGCCCGACTAGCGGGAGGGCCATGGTACTTC
TRBV2	-	TRBD1	TRBJ1-6	CASSHNRGLGNSPLHF	TGTGCCAGCAGTCACAACAGGGGGTTGGGGAATTCACCCCTCCACTTT
TRBV5-1	-	-	TRBJ2-3	CASSFQASTDTQYF	TGCGCCAGCAGCTTCCAAGCAAGCACAGATACGCAGTATTTT
TRBV19	-	TRBD2	TRBJ2-1	CASKRGNNEQFF	TGTGCCAGTAAGCGGGGAAACAATGAGCAGTTCTTC
TRBV18	-	-	TRBJ1-2	CASSVDSNYGYTF	TGTGCCAGCTCAGTGGACAGTAACTATGGCTACACCTTC
TRBV27	-	-	TRBJ1-5	CASSSDGTGRNQPQHF	TGTGCCAGCAGCTCCGACGGGACGGGGAGGAATCAGCCCCAGCATTTT
TRBV7-6	few	TRBD2	TRBJ2-2	CASSLVLAGGTNTGELFF	TGTGCCAGCAGCTTAGTTCTAGCGGGGGGCACGAACACCGGGGAGCTGTTTTTT
TRBV28	-	-	TRBJ2-7	CASSFPPRTAYEQYF	TGTGCCAGCAGTTTCCCTCCTAGGACAGCCTACGAGCAGTACTTC
TRBV11-2	-	-	TRBJ2-5	CASSFLRSGGEETQYF	TGTGCCAGCAGCTTTTTGCGGTCGGGGGGCGAAGAGACCCAGTACTTC
TRBV5-4	-	-	TRBJ2-7	CASSFIEGYEQYF	TGTGCCAGCAGCTTTATAGAGGGCTACGAGCAGTACTTC
TRBV21-1	-	-	TRBJ2-7	CASSKADRGRLYEQYF	TGTGCCAGCAGCAAAGCTGACAGGGGGCGACTCTACGAGCAGTACTTC
TRBV7-3	-	TRBD2	TRBJ2-5	CASSPTRASGNQLYF	TGTGCCAGCAGCCCAACCCGCGCTAGCGGGAACCAACTGTACTTC
TRBV15	-	TRBD2	TRBJ2-3	CATSGGGNSGTQYF	TGTGCCACCAGTGGCGGGGGGAATTCAGGTACGCAGTATTTT
TRBV2	once	-	TRBJ1-2	CASSPRQGSNYGYTF	TGTGCCAGCAGTCCCCGCCAAGGGAGCAACTATGGCTACACCTTC
TRBV29-1	-	-	TRBJ2-2	CSVEALANTGELFF	TGCAGCGTTGAAGCCCTAGCCAACACCGGGGAGCTGTTTTTT
TRBV5-4	-	TRBD2	TRBJ2-3	CASSLASGGPDTQYF	TGTGCCAGCAGCTTGGCTAGCGGGGGGCCAGATACGCAGTATTTT
TRBV6-5	-	-	TRBJ2-1	CASRATMGAYNEQFF	TGTGCCAGCAGGGCAACCATGGGAGCCTACAATGAGCAGTTCTTC
TRBV27	-	-	TRBJ2-3	CASTYRALSTDTQYF	TGTGCCAGCACCTACAGGGCCCTTAGCACAGATACGCAGTATTTT
TRBV5-1	-	TRBD2	TRBJ2-2	CASKSSGRDTGELFF	TGCGCCAGCAAATCCAGCGGGAGGGACACCGGGGAGCTGTTTTTT